This T cell receptor (beta chain) was captured in a study of cytomegalovirus exposure and HLA in healthy donors. The PCR contained 60 Vbeta and 13 Jbeta primers. The assay was immunoSEQ multiplex PCR, and TCRdb's table has in-frame clones only and misses some. This table holds 200,000 to 250,000 clones, approximately 83% found once. With V trimmed by 2 bases and J by 5 bases, 9 bases remained unmatched. This CDR3 comprises 16 residues. CDR1 and CDR2 (germline): MDHEN, SYDVKM. Broader study findings: The study recorded 160 or so TCR beta chains that were cytomegalovirus-associated.

In regard to this clone: As yet, its antigen is unknown.

The chain employs TRBV28 and TRBJ1-1, with 9 bases matching TRBD1. The source of this sequence is a girl aged 10 to 17 in good health and CMV-seronegative. The sample consisted of PBMCs. CDR3: CASSLRDRAFGTEAFF. As DNA, the CDR3 is TGTGCCAGCAGTTTAAGGGACAGGGCCTTTGGGACTGAAGCTTTCTTT.